This T cell receptor beta chain was captured in a study of human T cells and chemical hapten exposure (dated by TCRdb to the early 2020s). Broadly, across the study: For sensitization, 2% DPC in acetone was applied to a roughly 2 cm by roughly 2 cm area of upper inner arm skin. Most of the patients in the cohort were female, and the cohort covered alopecia areata with under or over 50% scalp involvement, alopecia totalis and alopecia universalis. Patch testing was performed on the upper back with Finn chambers containing 0.01% DPC, and the patch tests were scored after 6 days according to International Contact Dermatitis Research Group standards. Throughout the study period of 20 to 25 weeks, patients also received therapeutic DPC doses to the scalp every week. Approximately 28 alopecia patients provided blood for TCR sequencing at one to four time points (pre-sensitization, 2, 6 and 24 weeks). Peripheral blood TCR repertoire changes were tracked in vivo in alopecia patients during primary and secondary sensitization to the hapten diphenylcyclopropenone (DPC). Patient blood was sampled pre-sensitization (week 0) and at 2, 6 and about 24 weeks after DPC sensitization. The libraries were sequenced as a pool, and the TCR yield per sample differed mostly because of small variations in library volumes within the pool. The investigation overall reported the following: After repeated subsampling, the strength of the expansion versus patch-test correlation and the threshold at which it became significant changed. Significantly more large CDR3 similarity clusters were formed by expanded TCRs than by pre-sensitization or healthy control sets, consistent with antigen-driven responses. DPC sensitization did not change the number of TCRs with a frequency above 1 in 1000, and there was no evidence of changes in global repertoire structure. Because every patient had alopecia, a presumed autoimmune disease, the patients' immune response might differ from that of healthy individuals. A positive correlation was found between the number of PT1 expanded TCRs and patch test score, with significance reached at thresholds 8, 16 and 32 but not 4.

Library preparation used RACE. TCRdb names NextSeq 500 as the instrument used. Library preparation attached unique molecular identifiers to individual cDNA molecules for quantitative, reproducible TCR counting. Each blood RNA sample was used to sequence both TCR alpha and TCR beta chains. On the authors' methods: Samples had a median of about 96,000 TCRs, with a range from about 23,224 to 700,000. V, J and CDR3 annotation of the TCR reads was performed with the Decombinator software suite. To make PS versus PT1 abundance plots, every sample was subsampled to the same number of TCRs (28,000). TCRs were defined as expanded if absent before sensitization and observed at least eight times at the 2-week time point. TCRdb redid the processing of the public reads, applying fastp at Q25 and MiXCR, and retained in-frame beta chains. CDR3 protein sequences are deduplicated, and each keeps its most common genes and DNA. These V and J calls rely on TCRdb rather than the paper's analysis. This sample has tens of thousands of distinct CDR3 sequences in its table, and less than 8.5% of those were observed once. The ten largest clones add up to roughly 1.3% of the sample.

Compared with germline, V lacks 6 bases and J lacks 4 bases; bases without a gene match: 8. Reading the germline V gene (reference sequence) gives CDR1 DFQATT and CDR2 SNEGSKA. Spanning cysteine to phenylalanine, the CDR3 consists of 15 amino acids. This entry keeps only the CDR3 DNA: 45 bases, framed from base 1. The sample's time point label is to be understood as: pre-sensitization, week 0. Taken with the paper, the label for treatment or condition translates to: therapeutic diphenylcyclopropenone sensitization with weekly scalp DPC. Blood at each patch-test visit was drawn before the patch test was applied. Patients were considered eligible if aged 18 to 70, diagnosed with alopecia and deemed suitable for DPC therapy, and patients were excluded if pregnant. Total RNA was isolated from unfractionated whole blood collected in Tempus Blood RNA tubes. This clonotype was seen only a few times. The clone's antigen remains unknown. Base qualities are not recorded, but no much larger clone differs from it by a single base.

Recombination joined TRBV20-1 with TRBJ2-1; 11 central nucleotides agree with TRBD2. Sequencing used whole blood, obtained in connection with sensitization to the hapten diphenylcyclopropenone (DPC). The sequence derives from a woman aged 50 to 60 with alopecia areata. Some clones in this sample may be carry-over from other donors' samples. The sequenced DNA is TGCAGTGCGCCACCTAGCGGGAGGATTTACAATGAGCAGTTCTTC. This translates into CSAPPSGRIYNEQFF.